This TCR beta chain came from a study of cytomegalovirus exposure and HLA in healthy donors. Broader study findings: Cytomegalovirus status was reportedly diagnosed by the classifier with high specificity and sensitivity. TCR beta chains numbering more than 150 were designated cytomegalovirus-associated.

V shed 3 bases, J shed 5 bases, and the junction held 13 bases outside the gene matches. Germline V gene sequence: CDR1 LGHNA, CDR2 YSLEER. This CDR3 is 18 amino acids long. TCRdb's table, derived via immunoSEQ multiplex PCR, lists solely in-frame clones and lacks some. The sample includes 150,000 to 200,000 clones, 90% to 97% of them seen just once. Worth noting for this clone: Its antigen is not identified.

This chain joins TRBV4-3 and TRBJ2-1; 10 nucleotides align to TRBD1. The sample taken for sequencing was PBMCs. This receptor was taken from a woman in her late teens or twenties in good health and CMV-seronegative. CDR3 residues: CASSQEPTGGNHDNEQFF. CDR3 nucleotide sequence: TGCGCCAGCAGCCAGGAACCGACAGGGGGCAATCACGACAATGAGCAGTTCTTC.